A selection of T cell receptor beta chains follows, all from one sample in a study of blood T cell repertoires in COVID-19. Here immunoSEQ multiplex PCR was the method, and the copy in TCRdb shows in-frame clones only, minus some. The top ten hold over 5% of the sample, which has approximately 70,000 clones, about nine tenths seen once. Sequenced input: peripheral blood. The receptors originated from a woman aged 70 to 79 with acute or convalescent COVID-19. CDR3s include the opening cysteine and the closing phenylalanine or tryptophan. Each record gives: clone size, D gene, J gene, V gene, CDR3 DNA, CDR3 protein. The D gene is left open where the match is weak. Rows give clone size only sometimes, using once, few, many, or a class for an expanded clone.

>NA|TRBD2|TRBJ2-7|TRBV7-3
TGTGCCAGCAGCTTAACAGCGGGAGTGGGAGAGCAGTACTTC
CASSLTAGVGEQYF
>NA|NA|TRBJ1-2|TRBV5-1
TGCGCCAGCAGCCCGGCAACAGGGACGCGTGGGGGCTACACCTTC
CASSPATGTRGGYTF
>NA|TRBD1|TRBJ2-2|TRBV5-5
TGTGCCAGCAGCTTGACCGGGACAGGGTTGGCCGGGGAGCTGTTTTTT
CASSLTGTGLAGELFF
>NA|NA|TRBJ1-3|TRBV9
TGTGCCAGCAGCGATCGACAGGCATCGGGAAACACCATATATTTT
CASSDRQASGNTIYF
>NA|NA|TRBJ1-6|TRBV9
TGTGCCAGCAGCGGATCTACAAGCGGGAATTCACCCCTCCACTTT
CASSGSTSGNSPLHF
>NA|TRBD1|TRBJ1-5|TRBV19
TGTGCCAGTAGTATGGGGGGCAGGGGGCCTCAGCCCCAGCATTTT
CASSMGGRGPQPQHF
>NA|NA|TRBJ1-4|TRBV3-1/TRBV3-2
TGTGCCAGCAGCCACGGGAATGAAAAACTGTTTTTT
CASSHGNEKLFF
>NA|NA|TRBJ1-2|TRBV29-1
TGCAGCGTCGACAGGTCTCCTAACTATGGCTACACCTTC
CSVDRSPNYGYTF
>NA|TRBD1|TRBJ1-5|TRBV19
TGTGCCAGTAGTTTCCAGACAGGGAATCAGCCCCAGCATTTT
CASSFQTGNQPQHF
>NA|NA|TRBJ1-2|TRBV12-3/TRBV12-4
TGTGCCAGCAGTTTTCAGGGCCAGTATGGCTACACCTTC
CASSFQGQYGYTF
>NA|TRBD2|TRBJ2-7|TRBV19
TGTGCCAGTATGTCCGGGACTAGTAACGAGCAGTACTTC
CASMSGTSNEQYF
>NA|NA|TRBJ1-2|TRBV7-9
TGTGCCAGCAGCTTCAGGGGCTACACCTTC
CASSFRGYTF
>NA|NA|TRBJ1-2|TRBV4-1
TGCGCCAGCAGCCAAGCGGACAGTGTGGGCTACACCTTC
CASSQADSVGYTF
>NA|NA|TRBJ1-1|TRBV6-5
TGTGCCAGCAGTTACTCGAGAGGGATGAACACTGAAGCTTTCTTT
CASSYSRGMNTEAFF
>NA|NA|TRBJ1-3|TRBV10-3
TGTGCCATCAGTGAAGTGGGAGGGAACGGGCTGTATTTT
CAISEVGGNGLYF
>few|NA|TRBJ2-1|TRBV5-5
TGTGCCAGCAGCCCTGTGACTTGGAATGAGCAGTTCTTC
CASSPVTWNEQFF
>NA|TRBD1|TRBJ1-6|TRBV7-2
TGTGCCAGCAGCTTAGGTCGGACAGGGGCACCCCTCCACTTT
CASSLGRTGAPLHF